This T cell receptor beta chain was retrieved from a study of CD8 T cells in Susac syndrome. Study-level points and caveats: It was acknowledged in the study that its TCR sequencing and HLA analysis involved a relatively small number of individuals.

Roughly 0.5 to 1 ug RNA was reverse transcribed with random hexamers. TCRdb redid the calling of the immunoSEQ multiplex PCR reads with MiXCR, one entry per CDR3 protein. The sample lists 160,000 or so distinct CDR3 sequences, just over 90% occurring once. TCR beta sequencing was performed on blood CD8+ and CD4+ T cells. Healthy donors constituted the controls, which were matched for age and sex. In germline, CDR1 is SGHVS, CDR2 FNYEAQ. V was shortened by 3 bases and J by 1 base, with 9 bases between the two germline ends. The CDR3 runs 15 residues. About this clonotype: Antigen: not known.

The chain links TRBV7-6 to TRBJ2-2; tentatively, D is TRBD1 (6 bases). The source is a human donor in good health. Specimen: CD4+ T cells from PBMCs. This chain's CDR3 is CASSLMTGNTGELFF. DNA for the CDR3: TGTGCCAGCAGCTTGATGACAGGGAACACCGGGGAGCTGTTTTTT.